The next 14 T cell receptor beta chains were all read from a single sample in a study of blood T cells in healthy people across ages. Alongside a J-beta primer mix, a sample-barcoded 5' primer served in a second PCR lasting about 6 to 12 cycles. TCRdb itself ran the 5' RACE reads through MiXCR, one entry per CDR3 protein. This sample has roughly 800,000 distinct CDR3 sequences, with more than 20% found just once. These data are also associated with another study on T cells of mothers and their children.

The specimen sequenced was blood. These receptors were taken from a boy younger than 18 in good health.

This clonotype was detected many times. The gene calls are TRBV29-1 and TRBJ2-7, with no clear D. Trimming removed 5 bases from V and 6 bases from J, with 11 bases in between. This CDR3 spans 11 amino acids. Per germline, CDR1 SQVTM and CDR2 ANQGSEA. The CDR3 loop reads CSVIGAREQYF. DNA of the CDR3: TGCAGCGTTATTGGTGCGCGCGAGCAGTACTTC.

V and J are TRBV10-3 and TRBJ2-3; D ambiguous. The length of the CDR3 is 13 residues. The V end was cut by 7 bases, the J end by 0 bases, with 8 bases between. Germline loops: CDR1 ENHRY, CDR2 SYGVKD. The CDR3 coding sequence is TGTGCCATCACCCAGGATAGCACAGATACGCAGTATTTT. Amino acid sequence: CAITQDSTDTQYF.

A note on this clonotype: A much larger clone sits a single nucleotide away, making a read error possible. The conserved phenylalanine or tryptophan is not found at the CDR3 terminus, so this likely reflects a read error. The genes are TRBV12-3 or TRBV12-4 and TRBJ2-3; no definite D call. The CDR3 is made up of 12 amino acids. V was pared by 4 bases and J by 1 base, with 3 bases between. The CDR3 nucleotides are TGTGCCAGCAGTTCACGCACAGATACGCAGTATTCT. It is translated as CASSSRTDTQYS.

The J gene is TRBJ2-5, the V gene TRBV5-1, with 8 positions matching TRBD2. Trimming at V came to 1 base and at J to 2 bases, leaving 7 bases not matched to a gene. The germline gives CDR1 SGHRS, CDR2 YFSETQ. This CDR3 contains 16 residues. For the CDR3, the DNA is TGCGCCAGCAGCTTGCGCGGGAGGAAAGAACAAGAGACCCAGTACTTC. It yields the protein CASSLRGRKEQETQYF.

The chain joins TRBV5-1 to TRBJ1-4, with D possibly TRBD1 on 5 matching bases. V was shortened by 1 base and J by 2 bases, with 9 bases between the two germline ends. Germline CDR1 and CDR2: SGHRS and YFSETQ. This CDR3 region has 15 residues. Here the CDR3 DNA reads TGCGCCAGCAGCTTGTCGGGGACGACTAATGAAAAACTGTTTTTT. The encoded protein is CASSLSGTTNEKLFF.

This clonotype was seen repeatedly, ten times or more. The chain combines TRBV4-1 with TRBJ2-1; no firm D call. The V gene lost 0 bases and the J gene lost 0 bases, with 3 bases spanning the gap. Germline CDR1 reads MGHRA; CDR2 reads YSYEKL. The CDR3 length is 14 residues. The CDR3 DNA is TGCGCCAGCAGCCAAGATCCCTCCTACAATGAGCAGTTCTTC. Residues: CASSQDPSYNEQFF.

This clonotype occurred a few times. In DNA form, the CDR3 reads TGTGCCAGCAGCTACAACGAGCAGTACTTC. Protein: CASSYNEQYF. The chain has TRBV25-1 and TRBJ2-7; D ambiguous. Between the trimmed V and J ends, which lost 6 bases and 5 bases, there was a span of 5 bases. CDR3 size: 10 residues. Germline CDR1 MGHDK, CDR2 SYGVNS.

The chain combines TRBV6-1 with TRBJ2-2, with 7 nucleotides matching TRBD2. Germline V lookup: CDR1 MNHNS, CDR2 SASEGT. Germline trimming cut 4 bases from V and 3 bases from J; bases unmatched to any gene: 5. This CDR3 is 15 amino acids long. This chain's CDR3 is CASSGWGGDTGELFF. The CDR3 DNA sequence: TGTGCCAGCAGTGGATGGGGGGGGGACACCGGGGAGCTGTTTTTT.

CDR3 loop: CASSSGLAGALDEQYF. The CDR3 DNA reads as TGTGCCAGCAGTTCTGGACTAGCGGGAGCATTAGACGAGCAGTACTTC. The chain combines TRBV27 with TRBJ2-7; 13 nucleotides line up with TRBD2. Trimming cost V 4 bases and J 5 bases; bases outside gene matches: 8. Germline loops: CDR1 MNHEY, CDR2 SMNVEV (reference sequence). The length of the CDR3 is 16 residues.

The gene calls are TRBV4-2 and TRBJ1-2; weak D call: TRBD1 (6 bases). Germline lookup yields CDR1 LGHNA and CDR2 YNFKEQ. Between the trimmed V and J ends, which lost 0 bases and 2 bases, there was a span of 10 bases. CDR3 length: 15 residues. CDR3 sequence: CASSQDLRGNYGYTF. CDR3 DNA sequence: TGTGCCAGCAGCCAAGATCTCAGGGGAAACTATGGCTACACCTTC.

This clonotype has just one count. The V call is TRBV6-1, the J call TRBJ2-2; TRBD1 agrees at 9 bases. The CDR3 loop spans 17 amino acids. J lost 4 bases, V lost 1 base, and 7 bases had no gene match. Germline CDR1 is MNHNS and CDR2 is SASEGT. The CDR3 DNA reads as TGTGCCAGCAGTGAAGGATTCGGGACAGGGACCACCGGGGAGCTGTTTTTT. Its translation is CASSEGFGTGTTGELFF.

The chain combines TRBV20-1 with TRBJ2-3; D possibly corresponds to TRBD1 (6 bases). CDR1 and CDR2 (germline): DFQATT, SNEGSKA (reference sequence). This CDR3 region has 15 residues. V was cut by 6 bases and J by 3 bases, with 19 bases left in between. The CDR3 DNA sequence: TGCAGTGCACCTCCGGAAACTAGGGGGACAGATACGCAGTATTTT. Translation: CSAPPETRGTDTQYF.

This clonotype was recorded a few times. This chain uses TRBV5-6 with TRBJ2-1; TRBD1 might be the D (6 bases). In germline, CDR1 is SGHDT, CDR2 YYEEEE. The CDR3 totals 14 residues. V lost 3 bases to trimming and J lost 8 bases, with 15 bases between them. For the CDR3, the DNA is TGTGCCAGCAGCTGGCCGGGACAAAGCTATGAGCAGTTCTTC. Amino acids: CASSWPGQSYEQFF.

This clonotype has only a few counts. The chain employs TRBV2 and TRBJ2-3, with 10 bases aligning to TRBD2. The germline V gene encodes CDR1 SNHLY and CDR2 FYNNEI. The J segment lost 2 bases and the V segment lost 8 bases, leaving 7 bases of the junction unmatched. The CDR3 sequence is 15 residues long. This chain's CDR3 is CASEPSGSPTDTQYF. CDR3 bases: TGTGCCAGCGAGCCTAGCGGGAGCCCCACAGATACGCAGTATTTT.